The next 13 T cell receptor beta chains were all read from a single sample in a study of blood T cell repertoires in COVID-19. Here immunoSEQ multiplex PCR was the method, and the copy in TCRdb shows in-frame clones only, minus some. The sample contains under 250,000 clones, about four fifths of which appear only once. Sequenced sample: peripheral blood. These receptors were collected from a man aged 50-60 years with active or convalescent COVID-19.

The chain employs TRBV2 and TRBJ2-3; D possibly corresponds to TRBD2 (5 bases). Germline CDR1 SNHLY, CDR2 FYNNEI. The CDR3 consists of 12 residues. V lost 6 bases and J 8 bases, leaving 12 bases between the germline ends. CDR3 sequence: CASRGSAGTQYF. In DNA, the CDR3 is TGTGCCAGCAGGGGGAGCGCGGGTACGCAGTATTTT.

V and J are TRBV6-5 and TRBJ2-7; 11 bases map to TRBD1. Germline V gives CDR1 MNHEY, CDR2 SVGAGI. This CDR3 contains 16 residues. V trimming: 1 base; J trimming: 6 bases; junction bases outside the gene matches: 8. Written as DNA, the CDR3 is TGTGCCAGCAGTTACTTTTCATCGGGGACAGGGGGCGAGCAGTACTTC. Amino acid sequence: CASSYFSSGTGGEQYF.

The V call is TRBV28, the J call TRBJ1-2; D is undetermined. Trimming took off 7 bases at V and 0 bases at J, with 12 bases between the two ends. The CDR3 runs 14 residues. Germline assignment: CDR1 MDHEN and CDR2 SYDVKM. The CDR3 is CASNGARTNYGYTF. In DNA, the CDR3 is TGTGCCAGCAATGGAGCGCGGACTAACTATGGCTACACCTTC.

The rearrangement uses TRBV9 and TRBJ2-1; weak D call: TRBD2 (5 bases). The CDR3 runs 14 residues. Per germline, CDR1 SGDLS and CDR2 YYNGEE. Trimming removed 0 bases at V and 8 bases at J, with 12 bases between. CDR3 coding DNA: TGTGCCAGCAGCGTAGAAGACTATGGAGATGAGCAGTTCTTC. Encoded protein: CASSVEDYGDEQFF.

The chain uses TRBV7-9 and TRBJ2-7; TRBD1 matches at 8 bases. Germline CDR1 and CDR2: SEHNR and FQNEAQ (reference sequence). Trimming at V came to 5 bases and at J to 1 base, leaving 4 bases not matched to a gene. CDR3 length: 14 amino acids. CDR3: CASSPGTGSYEQYF. CDR3 coding DNA: TGTGCCAGCAGCCCCGGGACAGGATCCTACGAGCAGTACTTC.

J is TRBJ2-5 and V is TRBV19; no firm D call. Trimming removed 4 bases at V and 0 bases at J, with 9 bases between. This CDR3 has 14 amino acids. CDR1 is LNHDA, CDR2 SQIVND, per germline (reference sequence). The DNA for the CDR3 is TGTGCCAGTAGTACCCCAGCGCACCAAGAGACCCAGTACTTC. It codes for CASSTPAHQETQYF.

The chain has TRBV5-4 and TRBJ2-2, with a weak D call TRBD2 (6 bases). CDR1 is SGHNT, CDR2 YYREEE, per germline (reference sequence). This CDR3 region has 16 residues. Trimming stripped 4 bases from V and 3 bases from J, with 16 bases between. The CDR3 sequence is CASSRELTGYTGELFF. The CDR3 coding sequence is TGTGCCAGCAGCCGGGAGCTCACTGGGTACACCGGGGAGCTGTTTTTT.

This chain joins TRBV29-1 and TRBJ2-3; no definite D call. Trimming removed 3 bases from V and 3 bases from J, with 4 bases in between. The CDR3 contains 11 residues. Per the germline V gene, CDR1 is SQVTM and CDR2 is ANQGSEA. The CDR3 DNA reads TGCAGCGTTGATTCGACAGATACGCAGTATTTT. The encoded protein is CSVDSTDTQYF.

The rearrangement joins TRBV7-2 to TRBJ1-5; D is undetermined. Germline V gives CDR1 SGHTA, CDR2 FQGNSA. This CDR3 is built from 15 residues. V was trimmed by 5 bases and J by 0 bases, leaving 11 bases between them. The CDR3 is CASSRTPFSNQPQHF. CDR3 in DNA: TGTGCCAGCAGCCGTACTCCTTTTAGCAATCAGCCCCAGCATTTT.

This rearrangement joins TRBV6-1 to TRBJ1-5, with D unclear. Germline V gene sequence: CDR1 MNHNS, CDR2 SASEGT. This CDR3 comprises 17 residues. Trimming removed 0 bases from V and 5 bases from J, with 17 bases in between. This CDR3 is CASSEAGVGRRDQPQHF. As DNA, the CDR3 is TGTGCCAGCAGTGAAGCCGGCGTGGGTAGGCGGGATCAGCCCCAGCATTTT.

This sequence joins TRBV6-5 and TRBJ1-5; D is undetermined. The germline V gene encodes CDR1 MNHEY and CDR2 SVGAGI. The CDR3 is made up of 15 amino acids. V lost 0 bases, J lost 8 bases, and 14 bases lay in between. The CDR3 region has the DNA TGTGCCAGCAGTTACTCTCGAGGTGAAATGAAGCCCCAGCATTTT. This sequence encodes CASSYSRGEMKPQHF.

The V gene is TRBV6-2 or TRBV6-3, the J gene TRBJ2-7; perhaps TRBD2 as D (5 bases). Deletions cut 6 bases from V and 2 bases from J, with 20 bases between. The CDR3 spans 16 residues. The germline CDR1 and CDR2 sequences are MNHEY and SVGEGT. The CDR3 reads CASSDPPQDGTYEQYF. CDR3 nucleotide sequence: TGTGCCAGCAGCGACCCACCTCAGGACGGGACCTACGAGCAGTACTTC.

J is TRBJ2-3 and V is TRBV7-2, with 9 bases identical to TRBD2. Germline-derived CDR1 and CDR2 are SGHTA and FQGNSA. V was clipped by 7 bases and J by 4 bases; unmatched bases: 12. The CDR3 consists of 16 residues. The CDR3 reads CASINRGLAFSDTQYF. The CDR3 DNA reads as TGTGCCAGCATCAACCGGGGACTAGCATTTTCAGATACGCAGTATTTT.